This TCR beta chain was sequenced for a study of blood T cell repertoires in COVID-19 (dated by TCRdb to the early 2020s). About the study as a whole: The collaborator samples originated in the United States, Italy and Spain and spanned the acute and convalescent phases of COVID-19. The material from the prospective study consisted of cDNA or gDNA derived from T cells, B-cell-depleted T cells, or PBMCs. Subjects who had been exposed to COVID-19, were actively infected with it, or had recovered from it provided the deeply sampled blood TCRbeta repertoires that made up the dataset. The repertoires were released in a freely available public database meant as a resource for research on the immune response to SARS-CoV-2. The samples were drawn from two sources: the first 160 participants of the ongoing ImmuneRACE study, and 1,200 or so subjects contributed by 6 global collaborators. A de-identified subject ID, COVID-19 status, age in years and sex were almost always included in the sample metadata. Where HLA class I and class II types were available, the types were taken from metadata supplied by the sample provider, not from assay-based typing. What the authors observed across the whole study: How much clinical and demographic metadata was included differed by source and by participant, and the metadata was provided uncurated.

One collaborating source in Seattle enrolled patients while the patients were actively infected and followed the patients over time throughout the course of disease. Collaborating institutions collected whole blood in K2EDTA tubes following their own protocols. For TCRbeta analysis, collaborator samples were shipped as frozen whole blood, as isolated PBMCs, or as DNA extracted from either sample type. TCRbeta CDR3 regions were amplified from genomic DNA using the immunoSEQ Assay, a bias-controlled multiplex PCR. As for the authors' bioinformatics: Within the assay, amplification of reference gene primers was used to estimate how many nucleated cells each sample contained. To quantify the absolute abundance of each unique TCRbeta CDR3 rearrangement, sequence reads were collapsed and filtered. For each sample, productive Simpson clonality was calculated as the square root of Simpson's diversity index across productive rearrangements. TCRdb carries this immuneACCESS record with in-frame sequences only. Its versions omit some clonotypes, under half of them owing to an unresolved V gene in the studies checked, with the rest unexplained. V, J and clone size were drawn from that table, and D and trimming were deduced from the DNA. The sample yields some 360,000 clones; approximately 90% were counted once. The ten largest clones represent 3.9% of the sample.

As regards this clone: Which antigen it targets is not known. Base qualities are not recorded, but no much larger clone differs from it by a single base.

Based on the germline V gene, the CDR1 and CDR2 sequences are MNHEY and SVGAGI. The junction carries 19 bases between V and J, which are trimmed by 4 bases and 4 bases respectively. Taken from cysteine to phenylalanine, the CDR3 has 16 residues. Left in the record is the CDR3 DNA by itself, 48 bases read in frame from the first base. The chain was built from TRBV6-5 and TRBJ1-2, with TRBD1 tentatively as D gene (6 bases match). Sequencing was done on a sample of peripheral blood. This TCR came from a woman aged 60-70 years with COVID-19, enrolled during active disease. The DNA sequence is TGTGCCAGCAGTTCAGGCGTCCAGGGGCTCTCCTATGGCTACACCTTC. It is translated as CASSSGVQGLSYGYTF.